This T cell receptor (beta chain) was sequenced in a study of T-cell memory formation after mild COVID-19. Study at large: Clustering of TCRs was largely donor specific.

TCRdb reprocessed the 5' RACE reads with MiXCR, giving one entry per CDR3 protein. This sample has some 120,000 distinct CDR3 sequences, with approximately 15% found just once. In its sample, this clonotype was seen a few times. Its cognate antigen is unknown. Looked up from germline, CDR1 is SGHAT and CDR2 is FQNNGV. This CDR3 has 16 residues. The V and J ends lost 0 bases and 4 bases, in that order; junction bases with no gene match: 5. Findings and caveats of the study: The study found contracting CD4+ clones mainly in CM and EM and contracting CD8+ clones in EMRA. The second-wave clones peaking on day 37 were not confirmed as SARS-CoV-2-specific. Pre-infection memory carried some responding clones, suggesting that cross-reactive memory joined.

The chain uses TRBV11-2 and TRBJ1-2, with 10 bases fitting TRBD1. The sample consisted of PBMCs or a T cell subset sorted from them (not recorded which). This receptor was identified in a man younger than 30 who had mild COVID-19 (a few samples of this study predate the infection). Cell type and time point are not known. This chain's CDR3 is CASSLDGGTGAYGYTF. Here the CDR3 DNA reads TGTGCCAGCAGCTTAGATGGGGGGACAGGGGCCTATGGCTACACCTTC.